This T cell receptor beta chain was documented in a study of radiotherapy plus CTLA-4 blockade in lung cancer. Chemo-refractory metastatic non-small-cell lung cancer patients underwent focal radiation alongside CTLA-4 blockade with ipilimumab. Per the germline V gene, CDR1 is SEHNR and CDR2 is FQNEAQ (reference sequence). The CDR3 has 15 residues. The V gene lost 2 bases and the J gene lost 9 bases, with 14 bases spanning the gap. Measured with immunoSEQ multiplex PCR; TCRdb has only the in-frame clones, and not every one. This table has tens of thousands of clones, 70% to 80% appearing once. The specimen comprised peripheral blood, sampled from a patient treated with radiotherapy plus ipilimumab. The V call is TRBV7-9, the J call TRBJ1-6; D is uncertain. This clonotype originated in a human donor with non-small cell lung cancer who had a complete response to radiotherapy plus ipilimumab. DNA of the CDR3: TGTGCCAGCAGCTTATCAAGCGGTATGGGTTCACCCCTCCACTTT. Its protein product is CASSLSSGMGSPLHF.